These 27 T cell receptor beta chains came from one sample sequenced in a study of tumor-infiltrating lymphocytes in primary liver carcinoma. Investigators took RNA and DNA out together from 20-30 mg of unsorted bulk tissue. From around 520 ng of total RNA, TCR beta-specific cDNA was reverse-transcribed using a constant-region primer. Three nested multiplex PCR rounds, a slightly modified ARM-PCR, produced the libraries for TCR beta. Amplification in the first two PCR rounds was performed using TRBV1-TRBV30 forward primers and a C-beta reverse primer for approximately 10 cycles each. TCRdb redid the calling of the multiplex PCR reads with MiXCR, one entry per CDR3 protein. The profile shows 75,000 or so distinct CDR3 sequences, approximately 74% of them singletons. Sequencing used liver tumor tissue from sampling region 4. Specified subset: tumor region T4, right-lateral pole. These TCRs come from a man in his forties or fifties with primary liver carcinoma and hepatitis B virus infection.

Comments on this clonotype: A much larger clone sits a single nucleotide away, making a read error possible. The CDR3 DNA reads as TGTGCCAGCAGTGAACGGGCGAATGCAGGTCAGCCCCAGCATTTT. It specifies CASSERANAGQPQHF. V is TRBV2 and J is TRBJ1-5; D unclear. Germline V gene lookup returns CDR1 SNHLY and CDR2 FYNNEI. The CDR3 length is 15 residues. The V gene lost 2 bases and the J gene lost 6 bases, with 14 bases spanning the gap.

The chain combines TRBV6-5 with TRBJ2-6, with no clear D. The germline gives CDR1 MNHEY, CDR2 SVGAGI. This CDR3 contains 18 residues. For the CDR3, the DNA is TGTGACAACAGTCTTTGGATAGGGATGAAAGCTGGGGCCAACGTCCTGACTTTC. The encoded protein is CDNSLWIGMKAGANVLTF.

With regard to this clonotype: This CDR3 fails to terminate in the conserved phenylalanine or tryptophan, so it likely reflects a read error. The V and J genes are TRBV29-1 and TRBJ2-7; D tentatively fits TRBD1 or TRBD2 (5 bases each). Germline lookup yields CDR1 SQVTM and CDR2 ANQGSEA. The CDR3 sequence is 14 residues long. The CDR3 loop reads CSVVTGKGPYEQYL. CDR3 in DNA: TGTAGCGTTGTCACCGGGAAGGGACCCTACGAGCAGTACCTC.

A word on this clonotype: The final CDR3 position lacks the conserved phenylalanine or tryptophan, pointing to a likely read error. This chain links TRBV11-3 with TRBJ1-1, with TRBD1 matching over 7 bases. The CDR3 has 13 residues. Germline values: CDR1 SGHNT, CDR2 YENEEA. The CDR3, as DNA: TGTGTCGGCAGCTTAGCAGGGGGGACTGAAGCTTTCTCT. Amino acid sequence: CVGSLAGGTEAFS.

In this sample, this clonotype turned up many times. A single base separates this from a much larger clone, so it may be a read error. This chain connects TRBV6-5 to TRBJ2-1; D is ambiguous. Germline assignment: CDR1 MNHEY and CDR2 SVGAGI. The CDR3 totals 12 residues. The CDR3 DNA sequence: TGTGCCAGCAGTTACTCGAGCCATGAGCAGCTCTTC. Encoded protein: CASSYSSHEQLF.

The chain employs TRBV11-2 and TRBJ1-1, with 8 nucleotides matching TRBD1. The CDR3 is made up of 15 amino acids. The V and J ends lost 4 bases and 2 bases, in that order; junction bases with no gene match: 6. Per the germline V gene, CDR1 is SGHAT and CDR2 is FQNNGV. The CDR3 loop reads CASSSWGQDNTEAFF. CDR3 DNA sequence: TGTGCCAGCAGCTCCTGGGGACAGGACAACACTGAAGCTTTCTTT.

Remarks on this clonotype: Since no conserved phenylalanine or tryptophan closes the CDR3, a read error is the likely cause. This CDR3 is CASSLGSWGPDTQYS. The CDR3 coding sequence is TGTGCCAGCAGCCTAGGCAGCTGGGGGCCAGATACGCAGTATTCT. This rearrangement joins TRBV13 to TRBJ2-3; D possibly corresponds to TRBD1 (6 bases). The CDR3 spans 15 residues. Germline CDR1 and CDR2: PRHDT and FYEKMQ (reference sequence).

Comments on this clonotype: Relative to the germline gene, one junction end is altered; a read error may explain this. The chain links TRBV2 to TRBJ2-3; D possibly corresponds to TRBD2 (6 bases). CDR3 size: 14 residues. CDR1 is SNHLY, CDR2 FYNNEI, per germline. CDR3 amino acids: CANSATSRPDTQYF. The DNA for the CDR3 is TGTGCCAACAGTGCTACTAGCAGACCAGATACGCAGTACTTT.

A word on this clonotype: It is likely a read error, because the conserved phenylalanine at the end of the CDR3 is missing. The limits of the CDR3 on the DNA are not certain, so only TCRdb's listed CDR3 is given. The chain is built from TRBV11-2 and TRBJ2-2; TRBD1 reflects the table's D call only, with no check against the DNA. Germline lookup yields CDR1 SGHAT and CDR2 FQNNGV. The length of the CDR3 is 17 amino acids, counting both ends. The CDR3 here is CASSFGRDRVGTGELSY.

There are many counts of this clonotype. The V and J genes are TRBV4-1 and TRBJ2-7; D gene ambiguous. Germline V CDR1 and CDR2: MGHRA, YSYEKL. The CDR3 is 15 residues long. V was clipped by 0 bases and J by 3 bases, with 12 bases between them. This CDR3 is CASSQELGGYYEQYF. CDR3 nucleotides: TGCGCCAGCAGCCAAGAACTGGGTGGGTACTACGAGCAGTACTTC.

There are many counts of this clonotype. The rearrangement uses TRBV5-5 and TRBJ2-2; D not certain. The CDR3 runs 13 residues. The germline gives CDR1 SGHKS, CDR2 YYEKEE (reference sequence). V lost 3 bases to trimming and J lost 4 bases, with 7 bases between them. The CDR3 reads CASSSHPTGELFF. CDR3 DNA sequence: TGTGCCAGCAGCTCCCATCCCACCGGGGAGCTGTTTTTT.

This clonotype was detected ten times or more. The chain couples TRBV6-6 to TRBJ1-4, with 8 bases matching TRBD1. The CDR3 loop spans 16 amino acids. The J segment lost 7 bases and the V segment lost 2 bases, leaving 9 bases of the junction unmatched. CDR1 and CDR2 from the germline V gene are MNHNY and SVGAGI (reference sequence). The CDR3 DNA sequence: TGTGCCAGCAGTTACCTCCGGACAGGGAGAAGTGAAAAACTGTTTTTT. This codes for CASSYLRTGRSEKLFF.

The chain links TRBV12-3 or TRBV12-4 to TRBJ2-7; D perhaps matches TRBD1 (6 bases). V was trimmed by 1 base and J by 2 bases, leaving 18 bases between them. CDR3 size: 17 residues. The CDR3 spells CASSLESGQGIAYEQYF. For the CDR3, the DNA is TGTGCCAGCAGTTTAGAGTCGGGGCAGGGGATCGCCTACGAGCAGTACTTC.

At least ten counts were recorded for this clonotype. This chain links TRBV13 with TRBJ1-5, with 8 bases fitting TRBD1. Germline V gene lookup returns CDR1 PRHDT and CDR2 FYEKMQ (reference sequence). This CDR3 region has 14 residues. V lost 0 bases, J lost 5 bases, and 0 bases stayed unmatched. CDR3 sequence: CASSLGDRDQPQHF. Here the CDR3 DNA reads TGTGCCAGCAGCTTAGGGGACAGGGATCAGCCCCAGCATTTT.

On this clonotype: A read error may be the cause here, since a much bigger clone is one base away. The gene calls are TRBV5-5 and TRBJ2-7; 9 bases fit TRBD1. V lost 4 bases and J lost 7; bases outside the gene matches: 12. The CDR3 length is 15 residues. The germline V gene encodes CDR1 SGHKS and CDR2 YYEKEE (reference sequence). CDR3 DNA sequence: TGTGCCAGCAGCCCCCGGGACAGGGTGGATCGGGAGCAGTACTTC. It codes for CASSPRDRVDREQYF.

The chain is built from TRBV24-1 and TRBJ2-3, with D perhaps TRBD2 (6 bases). Germline CDR1 reads KGHDR; CDR2 reads SFDVKD. This CDR3 region has 17 residues. V lost 5 bases and J lost 0, with 17 bases in between. Written as DNA, the CDR3 is TGTGCCACCAGTGTAAGGCCGGCGGGGAGAAGCACAGATACGCAGTATTTT. As protein: CATSVRPAGRSTDTQYF.

Comments on this clonotype: A read error is possible here, since a much larger clone lies one base away. This sequence joins TRBV28 and TRBJ2-5, with D maybe TRBD1 (6 bases). CDR3 size: 15 residues. Germline lookup yields CDR1 MDHEN and CDR2 SYDVKM. For the CDR3, the DNA is TGTACCAGCAGTTTAGGGGACATGTTCCAAGAGACCCAGTACTTC. Encoded protein: CTSSLGDMFQETQYF.

Notes on this clonotype: This clone may be a read error of a much larger clone one base away. This chain links TRBV7-9 with TRBJ2-7; perhaps TRBD2 as D (5 bases). This CDR3 region has 14 residues. CDR1 is SEHNR, CDR2 FQNEAQ, per germline (reference sequence). The CDR3 loop reads CTSTQEDPTYEQYF. In nucleotides, the CDR3 is TGTACCAGCACCCAGGAGGACCCCACCTACGAGCAGTACTTC.

The sample holds many counts of this clonotype. The rearrangement links TRBV10-1 to TRBJ2-7, with 7 bases that match TRBD1. The CDR3 has 14 residues. The junction had 3 bases not matched to a gene; V was cut back by 4 bases and J by 0 bases. From germline, CDR1 is WNHNN and CDR2 SYGVQD (reference sequence). The CDR3 protein is CASSGTGASYEQYF. CDR3 coding DNA: TGCGCCAGCAGTGGGACAGGCGCCTCCTACGAGCAGTACTTC.

Note on this clonotype: A much larger clone lies a single base off, so this may be a read error. The chain combines TRBV24-1 with TRBJ1-2; D is unresolved. The germline V gene has CDR1 KGHDR and CDR2 SFDVKD. This CDR3 spans 17 amino acids. The CDR3 nucleotides read TGTGCCGCCAGTGGGGTGGAAGGACCCCACGGTGACTATGGCTACACCTTC. Translating gives CAASGVEGPHGDYGYTF.

To note about this clonotype: The conserved final phenylalanine or tryptophan is absent from the CDR3, which likely points to a read error. The V and J genes are TRBV11-2 and TRBJ1-3; the D is unclear. CDR1 is SGHAT and CDR2 is FQNNGV in the germline V gene. Trimming removed 11 bases at V and 4 bases at J, with 15 bases between. The CDR3 consists of 13 residues. CDR3 residues: CASAKGAGNTIYS. The CDR3 coding sequence is TGTGCCTCAGCCAAGGGAGCCGGAAACACCATATATTCT.

Regarding this clonotype: At one boundary the junction diverges from the germline segment, which might be a read error. The V call is TRBV11-2, the J call TRBJ2-5, with a possible D match to TRBD2 (5 bases). The CDR3 consists of 13 residues. From germline, CDR1 is SGHAT and CDR2 FQNNGV. Here the CDR3 reads CASSFSVEETQYF. For the CDR3, the DNA is TGTGCCAGCAGCTTTAGCGTCGAGGAGACCCAGTACTTT.

This clonotype counts as medium-sized. This sequence joins TRBV10-3 and TRBJ2-5; tentatively, D is TRBD1 (5 bases). There are 12 residues in the CDR3. Germline V CDR1 and CDR2: ENHRY, SYGVKD. Trimming took 5 bases from V and 6 from J, leaving 10 bases between them. The DNA for the CDR3 is TGTGCCATCAGTCTGGACAAACAGACCCAGTACTTC. It codes for CAISLDKQTQYF.

A remark on this clonotype: This may be a read error: a much more frequent sequence differs by one nucleotide. The chain joins TRBV7-8 to TRBJ1-4; D is unclear. This CDR3 region has 14 residues. Germline V gene sequence: CDR1 SGHVS, CDR2 FQNEAQ. Trimming removed 5 bases at V and 5 bases at J, with 12 bases between. DNA for the CDR3: TGTGCCAGCAGCGTAAGACACTTGAATGAAAAACTGTTTTTT. Its translation is CASSVRHLNEKLFF.

For the CDR3, the DNA is TGCGCCAGCAGCCAAGATCTACAAGCGGAAGGTCAGTACTTC. This sequence encodes CASSQDLQAEGQYF. The chain carries TRBV4-1 and TRBJ2-7, with D tentatively TRBD2 (5 bases). The CDR3 length is 14 residues. Germline CDR1 MGHRA, CDR2 YSYEKL. V shed 0 bases and J shed 10 bases, with 16 bases lying between them.

V usage is TRBV4-2 and J usage is TRBJ2-5; no clear D gene. Between the trimmed V and J ends, which lost 7 bases and 2 bases, there was a span of 17 bases. CDR1 LGHNA and CDR2 YNFKEQ come from the germline V gene. This CDR3 spans 15 amino acids. CDR3 coding DNA: TGTGCCAGCAACCAGGATAGACCGCCTCAAGAGACCCAGTACTTC. Translating gives CASNQDRPPQETQYF.

With respect to this clonotype: At one end the junction does not follow the germline gene, possibly because of a read error. J is TRBJ2-7 and V is TRBV6-1; D may be TRBD2 (5 bases). The CDR3 totals 12 residues. The germline gives CDR1 MNHNS, CDR2 SASEGT. In nucleotides, the CDR3 is TGTCCCAGCAGTAACGGACTCTACGAGCAGTACTTC. It encodes CPSSNGLYEQYF.